The rows below give T cell receptor beta chains drawn from one sample of a study of blood T cell repertoires in COVID-19. Clones were sequenced by immunoSEQ multiplex PCR, and TCRdb holds only the in-frame ones, with some missing. The data hold about 200,000 clones, with 80% to 90% observed a single time. Material for sequencing was peripheral blood. Receptors were obtained from a human donor with active or convalescent COVID-19. The donor label of this sample is uncertain. CDR3s include the opening cysteine and the closing phenylalanine or tryptophan. The D gene is left open where the match is weak. Rows may omit the clone size; those that give it use once, few, many or a size class.

D	V	size	J	DNA	CDR3
TRBD2	TRBV24-1	NA	TRBJ2-3	TGTGCCACCAGTTTTGCCTCGGGACTAGCGGGGGTAGATACGCAGTATTTT	CATSFASGLAGVDTQYF
TRBD1	TRBV14	few	TRBJ1-1	TGTGCCAGCAGCCTGACAGGGGGCACTGAAGCTTTCTTT	CASSLTGGTEAFF
TRBD2	TRBV3-1/TRBV3-2	NA	TRBJ2-5	TGTGCCAGCAGCCCCAGGGGCGGAACTAGCGGGAGTCCAGAGACCCAGTACTTC	CASSPRGGTSGSPETQYF
NA	TRBV11-3	NA	TRBJ2-2	TGTGCCGTTATCGGGGGTCGGACCGGGGAGCTGTTTTTT	CAVIGGRTGELFF
NA	TRBV28	NA	TRBJ2-1	TGTGCCAGCAGGAGCGGGGCAGGGGGCGCCCACAATGAGCAGTTCTTC	CASRSGAGGAHNEQFF
NA	TRBV3-1/TRBV3-2	NA	TRBJ2-7	TGTGCCAGCAGCCAGACCCGGGACTCTAAATGGCCGGACGAGCAGTACTTC	CASSQTRDSKWPDEQYF
NA	TRBV4-2	NA	TRBJ2-7	TGTGCCAGCAGCCAAGACTCTCTGGCTAGTCCCTACGAGCAGTACTTC	CASSQDSLASPYEQYF
NA	TRBV5-4	once	TRBJ2-2	TGTGCCAGCAGCTTGGGGGGGGGCTTGCGGAGTAACACCGGGGAGCTGTTTTTT	CASSLGGGLRSNTGELFF
NA	TRBV7-2	NA	TRBJ2-7	TGTGCCAGCAGCTTGGGGCGATCGAGCTCCTACGAGCAGTACTTC	CASSLGRSSSYEQYF
NA	TRBV14	NA	TRBJ2-7	TGTGCCAGCAGCCAATGGAGTAGGGGCTACGAGCAGTACTTC	CASSQWSRGYEQYF
NA	TRBV7-2	NA	TRBJ1-2	TGTGCCAGCAGCTCGGCCGGGACTCCCATCTCTCGGGGCTACACCTTC	CASSSAGTPISRGYTF
NA	TRBV2	NA	TRBJ1-4	TGTGCCAGCAGTTCGACAGGCTTGAATGAAAAACTGTTTTTT	CASSSTGLNEKLFF
TRBD1	TRBV28	NA	TRBJ1-1	TGTGCCAGCATCCTAAGGACAGGCACTGAAGCTTTCTTT	CASILRTGTEAFF
NA	TRBV6-2/TRBV6-3	NA	TRBJ1-2	TGTGCCAGCAGTTACTCTGGGCCCTATGGCTACACCTTC	CASSYSGPYGYTF
NA	TRBV18	NA	TRBJ1-1	TGTGCCAGCTCACCAGGCCCGGGGAGCACTGAAGCTTTCTTT	CASSPGPGSTEAFF
TRBD1	TRBV14	NA	TRBJ2-2	TGTGCCAGCAGCCATCCTATTCCGGGACAGTACACCGGGGAGCTGTTTTTT	CASSHPIPGQYTGELFF
NA	TRBV19	NA	TRBJ1-6	TGTGCCAGTAGTATGCTCGGGGGGGACTCCTATAATTCACCCCTCCACTTT	CASSMLGGDSYNSPLHF
TRBD1	TRBV4-2	few	TRBJ1-6	TGTGCCAGCAGCCGCGAGGGGGCGCCCTATAATTCACCCCTCCACTTT	CASSREGAPYNSPLHF
NA	TRBV6-1	once	TRBJ1-2	TGTGCCAGCAGTGATGCGGGGGAAAATTATGGCTACACCTTC	CASSDAGENYGYTF
TRBD1	TRBV7-2	many	TRBJ1-6	TGTGCCAGCAGCTTAGTTCTTGGACAGGGCAACTCACCCCTCCACTTT	CASSLVLGQGNSPLHF
NA	TRBV2	NA	TRBJ2-3	TGTGCCAGCAGTTCCCCTGCTGGAGAGGGCACAGATACGCAGTATTTT	CASSSPAGEGTDTQYF
TRBD1	TRBV4-1	NA	TRBJ2-5	TGCGCCAGCAGCCAACGGGACAGGGGGGCGGAGACCCAGTACTTC	CASSQRDRGAETQYF
NA	TRBV28	NA	TRBJ1-4	TGTGCCAGCAGTCCCGGTCTCCGGGGATCAGTAACTAATGAAAAACTGTTTTTT	CASSPGLRGSVTNEKLFF
NA	TRBV7-9	NA	TRBJ2-7	TGTGCCAGCAGCAACACCTTCGGGAGATACGAGCAGTACTTC	CASSNTFGRYEQYF
NA	TRBV11-3	once	TRBJ2-7	TGTGCCAGCAGGGCGGTCTACGAGCAGTACTTC	CASRAVYEQYF
NA	TRBV4-2	NA	TRBJ1-1	TGTGCCAGCAGCCAAGCGGGGATGAACACTGAAGCTTTCTTT	CASSQAGMNTEAFF